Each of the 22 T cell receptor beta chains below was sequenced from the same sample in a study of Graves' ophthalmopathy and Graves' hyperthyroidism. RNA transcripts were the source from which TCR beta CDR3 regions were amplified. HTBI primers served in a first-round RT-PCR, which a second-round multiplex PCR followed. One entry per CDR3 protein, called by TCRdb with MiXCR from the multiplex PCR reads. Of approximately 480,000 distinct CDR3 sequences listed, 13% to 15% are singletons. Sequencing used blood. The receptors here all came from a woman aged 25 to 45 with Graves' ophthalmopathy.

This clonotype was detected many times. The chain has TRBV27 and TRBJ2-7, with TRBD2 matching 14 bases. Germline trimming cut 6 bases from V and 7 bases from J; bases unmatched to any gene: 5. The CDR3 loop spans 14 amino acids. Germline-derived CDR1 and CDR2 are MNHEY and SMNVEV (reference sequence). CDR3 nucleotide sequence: TGTGCCAGCAGGCGGGGACTAGCGGGGGAAGAGCAGTACTTC. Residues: CASRRGLAGEEQYF.

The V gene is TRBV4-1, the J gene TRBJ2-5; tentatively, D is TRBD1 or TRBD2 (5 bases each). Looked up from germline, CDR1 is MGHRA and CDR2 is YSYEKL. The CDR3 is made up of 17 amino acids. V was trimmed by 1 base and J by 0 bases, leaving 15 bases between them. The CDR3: CASSQVGTGPYQETQYF. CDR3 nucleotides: TGCGCCAGCAGCCAAGTTGGGACGGGACCCTACCAAGAGACCCAGTACTTC.

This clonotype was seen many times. CDR3 DNA sequence: TGTGCTAGTGGTTTGGTACACAGGGACACTGAAGCTTTCTTT. Protein sequence: CASGLVHRDTEAFF. J is TRBJ1-1 and V is TRBV12-5; TRBD1 might be the D (6 bases). The CDR3 has 14 residues. Germline CDR1 reads LGHNT; CDR2 reads FRNRAP. V lost 0 bases, J lost 3 bases, and 8 bases lay in between. Complete variable domain (other parts from reference TRBV12-5 and TRBJ1-1): DARVTQTPRHKVTEMGQEVTMRCQPILGHNTVFWYRQTMMQGLELLAYFRNRAPLDDSGMPKDRFSAEMPDATLATLKIQPSEPRDSAVYFCASGLVHRDTEAFFGQGTRLTVV.

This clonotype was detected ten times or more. The CDR3 sequence is CASSDNYSGANVLTF. The CDR3 nucleotides are TGTGCCAGCAGTGATAATTATTCTGGGGCCAACGTCCTGACTTTC. This sequence joins TRBV6-1 and TRBJ2-6; the D is unclear. V gave up 3 bases and J gave up 1 base, with 7 bases separating them. CDR3 size: 15 residues. CDR1 and CDR2 from the germline V gene are MNHNS and SASEGT.

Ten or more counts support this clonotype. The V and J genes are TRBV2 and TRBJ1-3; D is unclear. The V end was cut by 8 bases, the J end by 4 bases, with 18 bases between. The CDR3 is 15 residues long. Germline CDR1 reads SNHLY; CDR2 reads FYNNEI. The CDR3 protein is CASLQSILSGNTIYF. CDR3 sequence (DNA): TGTGCCAGCCTTCAAAGTATACTCTCCGGAAACACCATATATTTT.

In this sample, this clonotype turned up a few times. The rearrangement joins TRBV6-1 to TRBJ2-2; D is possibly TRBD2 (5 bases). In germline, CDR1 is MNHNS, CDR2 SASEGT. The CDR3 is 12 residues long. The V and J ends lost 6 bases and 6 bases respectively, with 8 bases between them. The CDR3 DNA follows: TGTGCCAGCAGGGGAGTGGCCGGGGAGCTGTTTTTT. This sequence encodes CASRGVAGELFF.

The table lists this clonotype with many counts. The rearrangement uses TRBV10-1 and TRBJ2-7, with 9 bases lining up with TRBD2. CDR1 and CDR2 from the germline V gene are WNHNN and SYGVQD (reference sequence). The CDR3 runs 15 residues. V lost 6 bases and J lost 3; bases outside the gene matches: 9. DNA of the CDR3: TGCGCCAGCAGATTAGCGGGAGCAGGAATCTACGAGCAGTACTTC. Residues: CASRLAGAGIYEQYF.

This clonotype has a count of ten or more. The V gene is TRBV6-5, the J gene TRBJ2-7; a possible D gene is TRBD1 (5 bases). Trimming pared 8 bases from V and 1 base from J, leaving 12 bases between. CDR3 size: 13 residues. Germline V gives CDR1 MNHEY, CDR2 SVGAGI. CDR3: CASALRVSYEQYF. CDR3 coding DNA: TGTGCCAGCGCTCTCAGGGTGTCCTACGAGCAGTACTTC.

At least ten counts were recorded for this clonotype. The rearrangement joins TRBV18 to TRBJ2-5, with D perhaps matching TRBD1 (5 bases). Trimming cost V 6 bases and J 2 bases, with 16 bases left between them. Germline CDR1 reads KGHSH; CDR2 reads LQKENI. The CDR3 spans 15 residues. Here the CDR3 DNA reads TGTGCCAGCTCGCCTCGGGCAGGGTGGCAAGAGACCCAGTACTTC. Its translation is CASSPRAGWQETQYF.

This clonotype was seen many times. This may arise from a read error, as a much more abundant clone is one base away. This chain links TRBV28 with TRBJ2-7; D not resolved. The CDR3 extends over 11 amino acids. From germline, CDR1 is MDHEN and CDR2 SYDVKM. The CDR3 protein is CASRLSYEQYF. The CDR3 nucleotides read TGTGCCAGCAGATTATCCTACGAGCAGTACTTC. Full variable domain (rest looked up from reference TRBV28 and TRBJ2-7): DVKVTQSSRYLVKRTGEKVFLECVQDMDHENMFWYRQDPGLGLRLIYFSYDVKMKEKGDIPEGYSVSREKKERFSLILESASTNQTSMYLCASRLSYEQYFGPGTRLTVT.

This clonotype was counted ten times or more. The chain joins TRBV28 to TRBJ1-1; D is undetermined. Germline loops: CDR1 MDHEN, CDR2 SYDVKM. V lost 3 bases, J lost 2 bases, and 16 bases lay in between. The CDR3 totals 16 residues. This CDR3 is CASSFLSSGRNTEAFF. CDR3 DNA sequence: TGTGCCAGCAGTTTTCTTAGTTCAGGACGTAACACTGAAGCTTTCTTT.

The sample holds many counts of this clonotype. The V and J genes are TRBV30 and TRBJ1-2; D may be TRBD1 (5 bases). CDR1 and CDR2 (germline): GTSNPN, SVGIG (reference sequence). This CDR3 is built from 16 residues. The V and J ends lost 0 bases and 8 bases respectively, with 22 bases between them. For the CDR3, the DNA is TGTGCCTGGAGTGTACGGGGGGTCCTTCTTATGAGAGGCTACACCTTC. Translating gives CAWSVRGVLLMRGYTF.

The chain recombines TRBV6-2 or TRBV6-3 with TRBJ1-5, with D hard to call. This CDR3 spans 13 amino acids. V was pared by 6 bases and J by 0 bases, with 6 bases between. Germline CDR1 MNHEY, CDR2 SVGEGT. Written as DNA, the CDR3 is TGTGCCAGCAGAGGTCATAGCAATCAGCCCCAGCATTTT. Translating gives CASRGHSNQPQHF.

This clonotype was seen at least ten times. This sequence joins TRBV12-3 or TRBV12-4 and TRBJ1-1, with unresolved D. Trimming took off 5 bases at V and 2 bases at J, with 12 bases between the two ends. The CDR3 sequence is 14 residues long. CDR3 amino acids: CASSKIERNTEAFF. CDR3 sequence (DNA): TGTGCCAGCAGTAAAATAGAGAGAAACACTGAAGCTTTCTTT.

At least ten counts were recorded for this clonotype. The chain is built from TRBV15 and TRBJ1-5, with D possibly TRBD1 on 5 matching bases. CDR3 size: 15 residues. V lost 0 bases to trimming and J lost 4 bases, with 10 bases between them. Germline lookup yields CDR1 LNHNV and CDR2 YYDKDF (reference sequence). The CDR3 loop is CATSRDRVENQPQHF. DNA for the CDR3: TGTGCCACCAGCAGAGACAGGGTCGAAAATCAGCCCCAGCATTTT.

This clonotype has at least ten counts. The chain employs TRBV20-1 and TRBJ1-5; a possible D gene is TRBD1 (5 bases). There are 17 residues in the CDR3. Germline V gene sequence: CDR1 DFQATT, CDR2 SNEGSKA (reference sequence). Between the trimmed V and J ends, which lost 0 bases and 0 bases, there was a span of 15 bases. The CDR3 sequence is CSARDRGLVVSNQPQHF. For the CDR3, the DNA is TGCAGTGCTAGAGATCGGGGGTTGGTTGTTAGCAATCAGCCCCAGCATTTT.

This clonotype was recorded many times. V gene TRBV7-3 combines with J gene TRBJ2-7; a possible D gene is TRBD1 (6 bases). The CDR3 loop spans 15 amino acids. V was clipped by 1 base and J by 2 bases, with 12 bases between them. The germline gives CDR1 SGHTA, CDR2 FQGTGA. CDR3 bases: TGTGCCAGCAGCTTAATAGGGGGTTCCGCCTACGAGCAGTACTTC. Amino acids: CASSLIGGSAYEQYF.

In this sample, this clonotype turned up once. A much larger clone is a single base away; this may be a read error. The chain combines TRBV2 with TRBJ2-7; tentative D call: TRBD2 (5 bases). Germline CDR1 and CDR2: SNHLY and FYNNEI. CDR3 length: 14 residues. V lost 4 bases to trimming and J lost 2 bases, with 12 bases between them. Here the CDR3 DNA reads TGTGCCAGCAGTGGGGATAGCGCTCCCTACGAGCAGTACGTC. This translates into CASSGDSAPYEQYV.

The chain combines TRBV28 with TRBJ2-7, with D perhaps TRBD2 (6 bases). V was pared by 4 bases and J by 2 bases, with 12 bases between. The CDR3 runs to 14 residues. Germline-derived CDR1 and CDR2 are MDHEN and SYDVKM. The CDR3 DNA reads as TGTGCCAGCAGTTCGAGTAGCGGCCCCTACGAGCAGTACTTC. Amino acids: CASSSSSGPYEQYF.

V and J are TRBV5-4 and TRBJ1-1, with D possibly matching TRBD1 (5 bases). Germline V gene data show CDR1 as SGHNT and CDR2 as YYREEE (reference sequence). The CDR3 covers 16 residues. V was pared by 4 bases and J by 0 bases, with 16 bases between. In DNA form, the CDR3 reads TGTGCCAGCAGCAGCAGCTTGGGACGTTTGAACACTGAAGCTTTCTTT. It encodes CASSSSLGRLNTEAFF.

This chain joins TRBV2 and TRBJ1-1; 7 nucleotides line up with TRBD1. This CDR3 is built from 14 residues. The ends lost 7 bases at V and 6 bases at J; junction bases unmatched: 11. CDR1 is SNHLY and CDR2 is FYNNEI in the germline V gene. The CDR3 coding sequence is TGTGCCAGCATCTTTCGCGAGGGGGCTCCTGAAGCTTTCTTT. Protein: CASIFREGAPEAFF.

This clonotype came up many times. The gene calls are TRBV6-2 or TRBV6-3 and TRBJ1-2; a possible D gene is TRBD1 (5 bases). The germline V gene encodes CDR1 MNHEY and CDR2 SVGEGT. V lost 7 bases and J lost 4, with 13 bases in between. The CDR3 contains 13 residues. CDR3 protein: CASTQADSYGYTF. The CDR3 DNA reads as TGTGCCAGCACCCAAGCCGACAGCTATGGCTACACCTTC.